Following are 14 T cell receptor beta chains from one sample sequenced in a study of radiotherapy plus CTLA-4 blockade in lung cancer. Here immunoSEQ multiplex PCR was the method, and the copy in TCRdb shows in-frame clones only, minus some. The sample lists tens of thousands of clones, roughly 59% seen once, with about 18% in the top ten. The sequencing used peripheral blood, collected from a patient treated with radiotherapy plus ipilimumab. These receptors all stem from a human donor with non-small cell lung cancer who had a partial response to radiotherapy plus ipilimumab.

The chain is built from TRBV19 and TRBJ2-5; 8 nucleotides agree with TRBD2. Trimming cost V 6 bases and J 6 bases; bases outside gene matches: 6. This CDR3 comprises 13 residues. Germline CDR1 reads LNHDA; CDR2 reads SQIVND (reference sequence). The CDR3 region is CASRTTGGQTQYF. CDR3 coding DNA: TGTGCCAGTAGGACAACGGGGGGGCAGACCCAGTACTTC.

The V gene is TRBV30, the J gene TRBJ2-7; perhaps TRBD1 as D (5 bases). Germline loops: CDR1 GTSNPN, CDR2 SVGIG (reference sequence). The CDR3 extends over 13 amino acids. Trimming removed 0 bases from V and 3 bases from J, with 9 bases in between. The CDR3 nucleotides read TGTGCCTGGAGTGTAGACCAGGGCTACGAGCAGTACTTC. Encoded protein: CAWSVDQGYEQYF.

A single count supports this clone. CDR3 protein: CASSLKGGGNTEAFF. The DNA of the CDR3 is TGTGCCAGCAGCTTAAAGGGAGGCGGGAACACTGAAGCTTTCTTT. The V call is TRBV7-2, the J call TRBJ1-1; D remains unclear. Germline lookup yields CDR1 SGHTA and CDR2 FQGNSA. V was shortened by 2 bases and J by 1 base, with 11 bases between the two germline ends. The CDR3 loop spans 15 amino acids.

This clone was seen ten or more times. V is TRBV10-3 and J is TRBJ2-7; 9 bases are a match to TRBD1. This CDR3 region has 14 residues. V trimming: 3 bases; J trimming: 5 bases; junction bases outside the gene matches: 5. CDR1 is ENHRY and CDR2 is SYGVKD in the germline V gene. CDR3: CAISESDRGHEQYF. The CDR3 bases are TGTGCCATCAGTGAATCGGACAGGGGACACGAGCAGTACTTC.

The chain has TRBV5-1 and TRBJ1-1, with a weak D call TRBD1 (6 bases). This CDR3 is 14 amino acids long. Trimming took 2 bases from V and 4 from J, leaving 12 bases between them. The germline V gene has CDR1 SGHRS and CDR2 YFSETQ. Here the CDR3 reads CASSFQGFGTEAFF. CDR3 nucleotide sequence: TGCGCCAGCAGCTTTCAGGGGTTCGGCACTGAAGCTTTCTTT.

J is TRBJ1-3 and V is TRBV19; 7 bases agree with TRBD1. V lost 5 bases and J lost 0; bases outside the gene matches: 4. This CDR3 has 15 residues. In germline, CDR1 is LNHDA, CDR2 SQIVND (reference sequence). In DNA, the CDR3 is TGTGCCAGTAGTTGGCAGGGGGACTCTGGAAACACCATATATTTT. Encoded protein: CASSWQGDSGNTIYF. The whole variable domain, filled in from reference TRBV19 and TRBJ1-3, reads DGGITQSPKYLFRKEGQNVTLSCEQNLNHDAMYWYRQDPGQGLRLIYYSQIVNDFQKGDIAEGYSVSREKKESFPLTVTSAQKNPTAFYLCASSWQGDSGNTIYFGEGSWLTVV.

By sample fraction, this clone is medium-sized (0.01 to 0.1%). CDR3 loop: CATLARAGGMYEQFF. CDR3 coding DNA: TGTGCCACCCTAGCCCGAGCGGGGGGGATGTATGAGCAGTTCTTC. This chain joins TRBV6-6 and TRBJ2-1, with 10 bases that match TRBD2. The CDR3 runs to 15 residues. Trimming removed 10 bases from V and 8 bases from J; junction bases left unmatched: 14. Germline CDR1 and CDR2: MNHNY and SVGAGI (reference sequence).

The chain is built from TRBV4-1 and TRBJ2-7, with 9 bases lining up with TRBD1. CDR1 is MGHRA, CDR2 YSYEKL, per germline. J gave up 3 bases and V 1 base, and 13 bases lay outside the gene matches. The CDR3 has 18 amino acids. The CDR3, as DNA: TGCGCCAGCAGCCAAGCCCCCGACGGGACAGGGTTTCTCTACGAGCAGTACTTC. This sequence encodes CASSQAPDGTGFLYEQYF.

This clone was recorded a few times. The chain recombines TRBV27 with TRBJ2-3, with 10 bases matching TRBD2. Per the germline V gene, CDR1 is MNHEY and CDR2 is SMNVEV (reference sequence). The CDR3 totals 16 residues. With V trimmed by 5 bases and J by 6 bases, 11 bases remained unmatched. The CDR3 DNA follows: TGTGCCAGCAGTGCGCTATCTAGCGGGGGCGGGGATACGCAGTATTTT. It specifies CASSALSSGGGDTQYF.

The chain employs TRBV7-9 and TRBJ2-7, with D possibly TRBD2 on 6 matching bases. The CDR3 is made up of 13 amino acids. Trimming stripped 6 bases from V and 2 bases from J, with 11 bases between. Germline V lookup: CDR1 SEHNR, CDR2 FQNEAQ (reference sequence). CDR3 sequence: CASSLSGTYEQYF. CDR3 nucleotides: TGTGCCAGCAGTCTTAGCGGAACCTACGAGCAGTACTTC.

The CDR3 nucleotides read TGTGCCTGGAGTGTACAGGGCACCCCCAAGCTGTTTTTT. It encodes CAWSVQGTPKLFF. The gene calls are TRBV30 and TRBJ2-2; D might be TRBD1 (6 bases). Germline V gene data show CDR1 as GTSNPN and CDR2 as SVGIG (reference sequence). Trimming removed 0 bases at V and 12 bases at J, with 14 bases between. The CDR3 has 13 amino acids.

This chain joins TRBV5-1 and TRBJ2-5, with 7 bases lining up with TRBD1. The germline V gene encodes CDR1 SGHRS and CDR2 YFSETQ. The CDR3 length is 14 residues. With V trimmed by 5 bases and J by 4 bases, 8 bases remained unmatched. The chain's CDR3 is CASSFDRVRETQYF. As DNA, the CDR3 is TGCGCCAGCAGTTTTGACAGGGTGCGAGAGACCCAGTACTTC.

V usage is TRBV19 and J usage is TRBJ1-3; the match to TRBD1 covers 9 bases. CDR1 and CDR2 (germline): LNHDA, SQIVND (reference sequence). CDR3 size: 13 residues. The J segment lost 7 bases and the V segment lost 9 bases, leaving 7 bases of the junction unmatched. The CDR3 protein is CASGTGITNTIYF. CDR3 in DNA: TGTGCCAGCGGGACAGGGATTACGAACACCATATATTTT.

This sequence joins TRBV7-9 and TRBJ2-5; a weak D match, TRBD2 (6 bases). CDR3 length: 15 residues. Germline CDR1 SEHNR, CDR2 FQNEAQ (reference sequence). V lost 4 bases and J 0 bases, leaving 12 bases between the germline ends. CDR3 in DNA: TGTGCCAGCAGCTACCGGGACTCTTACCAAGAGACCCAGTACTTC. This sequence encodes CASSYRDSYQETQYF.